The next 2 T cell receptor beta chains were all read from a single sample in a study of T-cell memory formation after mild COVID-19. Each CDR3 protein gets one entry after TCRdb re-called the 5' RACE reads with MiXCR. The sample lists 400,000 to 500,000 distinct CDR3 sequences, 20% seen once, with 8.4% in the top ten. The sequenced material came from PBMCs or a T cell subset sorted from them (not recorded which). These receptors were taken from an adult woman who had mild COVID-19 (a few samples of this study predate the infection). Cell type and time point are not known.

This clonotype was detected a few times. The chain carries TRBV18 and TRBJ2-5; the D is unclear. V was pared by 5 bases and J by 0 bases, with 13 bases between. CDR1 and CDR2 (germline): KGHSH, LQKENI. CDR3 size: 15 residues. For the CDR3, the DNA is TGTGCCAGCTCATCGACTGGGCAGGACCAAGAGACCCAGTACTTC. This translates into CASSSTGQDQETQYF.

The chain combines TRBV18 with TRBJ1-1, with D possibly being TRBD1 (6 bases). The CDR3 sequence is 16 residues long. Germline values: CDR1 KGHSH, CDR2 LQKENI. The V end was cut by 3 bases, the J end by 1 base, with 15 bases between. Here the CDR3 DNA reads TGTGCCAGCTCACCGCAGGGAGGGGGGGCGAACACTGAAGCTTTCTTT. It specifies CASSPQGGGANTEAFF. Drawing the rest from reference TRBV18 and TRBJ1-1, the complete variable domain is NAGVMQNPRHLVRRRGQEARLRCSPMKGHSHVYWYRQLPEEGLKFMVYLQKENIIDESGMPKERFSAEFPKEGPSILRIQQVVRGDSAAYFCASSPQGGGANTEAFFGQGTRLTVV.